The next 26 T cell receptor beta chains were all read from a single sample in a study of cytomegalovirus exposure and HLA in healthy donors. Use of 60 Vbeta and 13 Jbeta primers characterized the PCR. The method was immunoSEQ multiplex PCR; TCRdb's version includes in-frame clones alone and lacks a portion of them. The data contain more than 150,000 clones, approximately 73% of them singletons. The sample comprised PBMCs. The source of these receptors is a woman in her 30s in good health and CMV-seropositive.

The gene calls are TRBV9 and TRBJ1-1; 7 nucleotides line up with TRBD1. The CDR3 contains 17 residues. Germline V lookup: CDR1 SGDLS, CDR2 YYNGEE. The trim removed 0 bases at V and 0 bases at J, leaving 8 bases unmatched. CDR3 amino acids: CASSVGQGGLMNTEAFF. In DNA, the CDR3 is TGTGCCAGCAGCGTAGGGCAGGGGGGACTTATGAACACTGAAGCTTTCTTT.

The chain links TRBV5-1 to TRBJ1-2; D call uncertain. Trimming took off 0 bases at V and 8 bases at J, with 11 bases between the two ends. This CDR3 has 13 residues. Germline CDR1 is SGHRS and CDR2 is YFSETQ. In DNA, the CDR3 is TGCGCCAGCAGCTTGGTGGGCTCGGGGGGCTACACCTTC. It codes for CASSLVGSGGYTF.

This rearrangement joins TRBV7-6 to TRBJ2-1, with D perhaps TRBD2 (7 bases). Germline CDR1 and CDR2: SGHVS and FNYEAQ. V was cut by 1 base and J by 8 bases, with 24 bases left in between. This CDR3 contains 18 residues. Written as DNA, the CDR3 is TGTGCCAGCAGCTTAGAGGTAGACAGCCGGGGGGCCCGAGATGAGCAGTTCTTC. Translated: CASSLEVDSRGARDEQFF. Full variable domain (missing parts from reference TRBV7-6 and TRBJ2-1): GAGVSQSPRYKVTKRGQDVALRCDPISGHVSLYWYRQALGQGPEFLTYFNYEAQQDKSGLPNDRFSAERPEGSISTLTIQRTEQRDSAMYRCASSLEVDSRGARDEQFFGPGTRLTVL.

The genes are TRBV4-2 and TRBJ1-1; a weak D match, TRBD1 (5 bases). CDR1 and CDR2 from the germline V gene are LGHNA and YNFKEQ. There are 13 residues in the CDR3. Trimming stripped 4 bases from V and 3 bases from J, with 9 bases between. For the CDR3, the DNA is TGTGCCAGCAGCCCGGGGGACCACACTGAAGCTTTCTTT. Translated: CASSPGDHTEAFF.

The chain joins TRBV4-3 to TRBJ2-1; D gene ambiguous. The germline gives CDR1 LGHNA, CDR2 YSLEER. The CDR3 spans 15 residues. The V end lost 4 bases, the J end lost 4 bases, and 14 bases lay between the germline ends. CDR3 DNA: TGCGCCAGCAGCCGATCCGCCGGCGGATACAATGAGCAGTTCTTC. This sequence encodes CASSRSAGGYNEQFF.

Only one count was recorded for this clone. This chain links TRBV28 with TRBJ2-3, with D hard to call. CDR3 length equals 15 residues. V was trimmed by 3 bases and J by 2 bases, leaving 12 bases between them. Germline CDR1 MDHEN, CDR2 SYDVKM. The CDR3, as DNA: TGTGCCAGCAGTTTTGCTCGGGTGATCACAGATACGCAGTATTTT. It encodes CASSFARVITDTQYF.

The chain has TRBV13 and TRBJ1-4, with TRBD1 identical over 7 bases. V shed 2 bases, J shed 5 bases, and the junction held 2 bases outside the gene matches. This CDR3 region has 14 residues. In germline, CDR1 is PRHDT, CDR2 FYEKMQ (reference sequence). CDR3 in amino acids: CASSLRGGNEKLFF. DNA for the CDR3: TGTGCCAGCAGCTTAAGAGGGGGCAATGAAAAACTGTTTTTT.

J is TRBJ2-3 and V is TRBV7-9, with 10 bases lining up with TRBD2. Germline V gene data show CDR1 as SEHNR and CDR2 as FQNEAQ (reference sequence). This CDR3 contains 15 residues. The trim removed 4 bases at V and 0 bases at J, leaving 1 base unmatched. The CDR3 protein is CASSSGLASTDTQYF. The DNA for the CDR3 is TGTGCCAGCAGCTCGGGACTAGCGAGCACAGATACGCAGTATTTT.

The chain couples TRBV6-5 to TRBJ2-2; D is ambiguous. Trimming took 0 bases from V and 4 from J, leaving 3 bases between them. CDR3 size: 13 residues. From germline, CDR1 is MNHEY and CDR2 SVGAGI. DNA for the CDR3: TGTGCCAGCAGTTACTCGCGCACCGGGGAGCTGTTTTTT. It encodes CASSYSRTGELFF.

This clone has only a few counts. The J gene is TRBJ2-1, the V gene TRBV4-1; D is possibly TRBD2 (6 bases). The V and J ends lost 1 base and 9 bases respectively, with 22 bases between them. CDR3 length: 17 amino acids. The germline gives CDR1 MGHRA, CDR2 YSYEKL. Here the CDR3 DNA reads TGCGCCAGCAGCCAAGGGGTATTGGGGGGAAATATTATTGAGCAGTTCTTC. This encodes CASSQGVLGGNIIEQFF.

The chain is built from TRBV9 and TRBJ2-7; tentatively, D is TRBD2 (6 bases). The V gene's germline CDR1 is SGDLS and CDR2 YYNGEE. Trimming removed 3 bases from V and 1 base from J, with 11 bases in between. CDR3 length equals 14 residues. This CDR3 is CASSGDSASYEQYF. CDR3 in DNA: TGTGCCAGCAGCGGGGACTCAGCATCCTACGAGCAGTACTTC.

This clone was detected once. One junction end does not reproduce the germline sequence, and a read error may be involved. The chain employs TRBV7-9 and TRBJ2-6; a possible D gene is TRBD1 (5 bases). Germline V gene lookup returns CDR1 SEHNR and CDR2 FQNEAQ (reference sequence). The CDR3 is 17 amino acids. The CDR3 region is CSSSSLRQGSGANVLTF. The DNA of the CDR3 is TGTTCCAGCAGCTCGTTAAGGCAGGGCTCTGGGGCCAACGTCCTGACTTTC.

CDR3 sequence (DNA): TGTGCCAGCAGTTTTAGACAGGGAGTAGAGACCCAGTACTTC. The encoded protein is CASSFRQGVETQYF. J is TRBJ2-5 and V is TRBV28; 7 bases agree with TRBD1. Germline CDR1 is MDHEN and CDR2 is SYDVKM. This CDR3 has 14 amino acids. Trimming cost V 3 bases and J 4 bases; bases outside gene matches: 5.

The chain recombines TRBV27 with TRBJ2-7, with D possibly TRBD1 on 6 matching bases. Per the germline V gene, CDR1 is MNHEY and CDR2 is SMNVEV (reference sequence). CDR3 length equals 13 residues. Between the trimmed V and J ends, which lost 6 bases and 3 bases, there was a span of 12 bases. CDR3 sequence (DNA): TGTGCCAGCAGGAAACAGGGAAGCTACGAGCAGTACTTC. Its translation: CASRKQGSYEQYF.

The genes are TRBV2 and TRBJ2-7; 8 bases map to TRBD2. The CDR3 spans 15 residues. In germline, CDR1 is SNHLY, CDR2 FYNNEI. J lost 5 bases, V lost 3 bases, and 9 bases had no gene match. In nucleotides, the CDR3 is TGTGCCAGCAGTGACCCCGGGACGGGGGGGGACGAGCAGTACTTC. It codes for CASSDPGTGGDEQYF.

The V call is TRBV11-2, the J call TRBJ2-1; the match to TRBD2 covers 12 bases. The CDR3 runs 15 residues. Germline CDR1 SGHAT, CDR2 FQNNGV. V lost 5 bases, J lost 6 bases, and 5 bases stayed unmatched. CDR3 in amino acids: CASSPEGLAGNEQFF. The CDR3 DNA sequence: TGTGCCAGCAGCCCCGAGGGACTAGCGGGCAATGAGCAGTTCTTC.

CDR3 loop: CASSLYDIQYF. CDR3 sequence (DNA): TGCGCCAGCAGCTTGTATGACATTCAGTACTTC. This chain joins TRBV5-1 and TRBJ2-4, with D unresolved. The germline CDR1 and CDR2 sequences are SGHRS and YFSETQ. The CDR3 runs 11 residues. V shed 1 base and J shed 8 bases, with 4 bases lying between them.

The chain has TRBV19 and TRBJ1-5; D might be TRBD1 (5 bases). This CDR3 region has 13 residues. Trimming removed 1 base at V and 6 bases at J, with 7 bases between. Germline values: CDR1 LNHDA, CDR2 SQIVND (reference sequence). The CDR3 spells CASSIVGPQPQHF. The CDR3 DNA follows: TGTGCCAGTAGTATAGTGGGGCCTCAGCCCCAGCATTTT.

The chain combines TRBV9 with TRBJ1-2; 8 nucleotides line up with TRBD1. CDR3 length: 17 amino acids. The trim removed 0 bases at V and 2 bases at J, leaving 9 bases unmatched. Looked up from germline, CDR1 is SGDLS and CDR2 is YYNGEE. CDR3 sequence: CASSVGERRTGNYGYTF. The CDR3, as DNA: TGTGCCAGCAGCGTAGGGGAAAGGAGGACAGGGAACTATGGCTACACCTTC.

The chain has TRBV27 and TRBJ1-2; 7 nucleotides match TRBD1. Trimming removed 5 bases from V and 8 bases from J; junction bases left unmatched: 5. Germline values: CDR1 MNHEY, CDR2 SMNVEV (reference sequence). The CDR3 contains 12 residues. The CDR3 is CASSEQGFGYTF. In DNA form, the CDR3 reads TGTGCCAGCAGTGAACAGGGGTTCGGCTACACCTTC.

Only a few counts were recorded for this clone. The rearrangement links TRBV6-1 to TRBJ2-2; maybe TRBD1 (6 bases). The CDR3 contains 15 residues. V was trimmed by 4 bases and J by 2 bases, leaving 11 bases between them. Germline V gene data show CDR1 as MNHNS and CDR2 as SASEGT. This CDR3 is CASSVGTRNTGELFF. Here the CDR3 DNA reads TGTGCCAGCAGTGTAGGGACAAGAAACACCGGGGAGCTGTTTTTT.

Remarks on this clone: Within the sample, other DNA sequences also encode this same CDR3. Here the CDR3 reads CASSPGTGSYEQYF. The CDR3 DNA sequence: TGCGCCAGCAGCCCGGGGACAGGCTCCTACGAGCAGTACTTC. The chain is built from TRBV4-3 and TRBJ2-7; the match to TRBD1 covers 8 bases. Per the germline V gene, CDR1 is LGHNA and CDR2 is YSLEER. V dropped 4 bases and J dropped 0; count of bases not matched to a gene: 2. The CDR3 contains 14 residues.

This clone was observed a handful of times. Germline is not matched at one junction end, which may reflect a read error. The V call is TRBV28, the J call TRBJ2-6; D is perhaps TRBD2 (6 bases). Germline V CDR1 and CDR2: MDHEN, SYDVKM. The CDR3 consists of 16 residues. CDR3 protein: CASNVRRGSGANGLTF. CDR3 sequence (DNA): TGTGCCAGCAACGTGAGGAGGGGTTCCGGGGCCAACGGCCTGACTTTC.

The V call is TRBV9, the J call TRBJ1-4; TRBD1 might be the D (6 bases). CDR3 length: 14 residues. Looked up from germline, CDR1 is SGDLS and CDR2 is YYNGEE. V was pared by 3 bases and J by 8 bases, with 14 bases between. CDR3 in amino acids: CASSGNQGSEKLFF. The CDR3 DNA reads TGTGCCAGCAGCGGCAACCAGGGGAGCGAAAAACTGTTTTTT.

The J gene is TRBJ1-2, the V gene TRBV19; 8 nucleotides agree with TRBD1. Trimming at V came to 1 base and at J to 5 bases, leaving 3 bases not matched to a gene. The CDR3 runs to 14 residues. The germline V gene has CDR1 LNHDA and CDR2 SQIVND (reference sequence). The CDR3, as DNA: TGTGCCAGTAGTATAGGCAACAGGGGGTATGGCTACACCTTC. The encoded protein is CASSIGNRGYGYTF.

The chain carries TRBV5-6 and TRBJ2-6, with 7 bases identical to TRBD1. Per the germline V gene, CDR1 is SGHDT and CDR2 is YYEEEE. V gave up 7 bases and J gave up 8 bases; unmatched junction bases: 12. CDR3 size: 15 residues. The CDR3 is CASGFAGTDSNVLTF. The CDR3 DNA sequence: TGTGCCAGCGGATTTGCCGGGACAGATTCCAACGTCCTGACTTTC.